This TCR beta chain was identified in a study of identical twins. Germline CDR1 is SGHVS and CDR2 is FNYEAQ. V lost 0 bases and J 3 bases, leaving 6 bases between the germline ends. The CDR3 is 13 residues long. Each CDR3 protein is one row after TCRdb ran MiXCR on the 5' RACE reads. The sample yields 450,000 or so distinct CDR3 sequences, 24% seen once. This clonotype has a handful of counts. These same data were also listed under a study on T cells expressing NK-cell markers. Per that paper: Restriction of sorting to alpha-beta TCR T cells was accomplished in several experiments using an anti-gamma-delta TCR antibody.

The material sequenced was CD4+ T cells sorted from blood. The chain has TRBV7-6 and TRBJ2-7; the D is unclear. This sequence was found in a woman aged 18-29 years in good health. CDR3 in DNA: TGTGCCAGCAGCTTAGCGACTCACTACGAGCAGTACTTC. Its translation: CASSLATHYEQYF.